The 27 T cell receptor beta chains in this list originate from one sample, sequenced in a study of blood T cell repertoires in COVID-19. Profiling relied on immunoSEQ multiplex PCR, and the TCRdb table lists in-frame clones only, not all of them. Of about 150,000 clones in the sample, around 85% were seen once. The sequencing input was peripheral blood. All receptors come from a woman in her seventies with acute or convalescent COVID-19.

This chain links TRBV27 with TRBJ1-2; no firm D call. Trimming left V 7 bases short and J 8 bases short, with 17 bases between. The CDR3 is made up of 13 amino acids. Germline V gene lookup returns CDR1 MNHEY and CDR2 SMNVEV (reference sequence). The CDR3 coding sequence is TGTGCCAGCATGGGTCAGCTTCGAGGGGGCTACACCTTC. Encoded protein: CASMGQLRGGYTF.

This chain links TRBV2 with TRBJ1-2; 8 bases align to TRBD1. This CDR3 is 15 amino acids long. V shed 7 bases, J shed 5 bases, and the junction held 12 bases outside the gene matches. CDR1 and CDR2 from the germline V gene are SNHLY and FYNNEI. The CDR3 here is CASKYWQGARYGYTF. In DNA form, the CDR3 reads TGTGCCAGCAAGTACTGGCAGGGGGCTAGGTATGGCTACACCTTC.

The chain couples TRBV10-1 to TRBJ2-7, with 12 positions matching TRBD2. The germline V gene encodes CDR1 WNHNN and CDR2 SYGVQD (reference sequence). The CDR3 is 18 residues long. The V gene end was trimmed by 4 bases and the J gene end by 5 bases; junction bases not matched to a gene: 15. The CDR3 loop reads CASSAYTSGGPVVDEQYV. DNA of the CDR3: TGCGCCAGCAGTGCATATACTAGCGGGGGGCCCGTCGTAGACGAGCAGTACGTC.

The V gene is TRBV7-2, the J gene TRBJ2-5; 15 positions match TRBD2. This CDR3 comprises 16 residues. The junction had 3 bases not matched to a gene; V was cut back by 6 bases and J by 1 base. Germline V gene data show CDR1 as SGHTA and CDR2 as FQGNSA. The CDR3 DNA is TGTGCCAGCAGACGGACTAGCGGGGGGGCCCAAGAGACCCAGTACTTC. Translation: CASRRTSGGAQETQYF.

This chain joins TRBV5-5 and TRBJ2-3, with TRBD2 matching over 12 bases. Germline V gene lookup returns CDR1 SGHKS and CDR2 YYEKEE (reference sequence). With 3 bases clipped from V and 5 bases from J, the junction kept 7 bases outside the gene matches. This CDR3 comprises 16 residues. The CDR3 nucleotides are TGTGCCAGCAGCTCTAGCGGGGGGGCCTTTGGAGATACGCAGTATTTT. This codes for CASSSSGGAFGDTQYF.

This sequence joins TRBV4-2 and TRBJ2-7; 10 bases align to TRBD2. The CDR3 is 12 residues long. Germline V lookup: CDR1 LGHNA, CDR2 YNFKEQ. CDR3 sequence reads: CASSSPTSGEQV. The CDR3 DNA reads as TGTGCCAGCAGCTCCCCAACTAGCGGGGAACAGGTC.

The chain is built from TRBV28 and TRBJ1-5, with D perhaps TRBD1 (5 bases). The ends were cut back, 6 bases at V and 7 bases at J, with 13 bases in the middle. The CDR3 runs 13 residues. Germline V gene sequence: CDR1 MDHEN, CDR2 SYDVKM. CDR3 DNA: TGTGCCAGCAGGGAAGGGGTTGGGCAGCCCCAGCATTTT. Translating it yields CASREGVGQPQHF.

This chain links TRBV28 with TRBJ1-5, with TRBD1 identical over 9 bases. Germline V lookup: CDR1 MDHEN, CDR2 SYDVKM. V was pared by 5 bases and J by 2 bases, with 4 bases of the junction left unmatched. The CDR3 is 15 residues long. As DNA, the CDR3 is TGTGCCAGCAGTCTTAGACAGGGGGGCAATCAGCCCCAGCATTTT. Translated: CASSLRQGGNQPQHF.

The DNA for the CDR3 is TGTGCCAGCAGGGGAGGGGTCACTAATGAAAAACTGTTTTTT. This gives the protein CASRGGVTNEKLFF. The chain employs TRBV25-1 and TRBJ1-4, with D possibly matching TRBD1 (5 bases). The CDR3 is 14 residues long. Germline V gene data show CDR1 as MGHDK and CDR2 as SYGVNS. Trimming took off 6 bases at V and 2 bases at J, with 10 bases between the two ends.

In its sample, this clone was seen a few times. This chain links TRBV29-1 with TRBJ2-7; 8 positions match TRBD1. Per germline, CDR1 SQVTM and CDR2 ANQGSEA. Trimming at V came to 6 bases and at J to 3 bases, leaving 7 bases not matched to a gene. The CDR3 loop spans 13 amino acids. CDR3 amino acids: CSVIRGQGYEQYF. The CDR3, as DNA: TGCAGCGTAATCAGGGGGCAAGGCTACGAGCAGTACTTC.

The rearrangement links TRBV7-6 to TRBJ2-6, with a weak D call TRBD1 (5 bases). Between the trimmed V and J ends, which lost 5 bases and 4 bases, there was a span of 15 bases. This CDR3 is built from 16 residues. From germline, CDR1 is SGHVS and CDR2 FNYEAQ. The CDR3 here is CASSGARGSGANVLTF. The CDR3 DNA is TGTGCCAGCAGCGGAGCAAGGGGTTCGGGGGCCAACGTCCTGACTTTC.

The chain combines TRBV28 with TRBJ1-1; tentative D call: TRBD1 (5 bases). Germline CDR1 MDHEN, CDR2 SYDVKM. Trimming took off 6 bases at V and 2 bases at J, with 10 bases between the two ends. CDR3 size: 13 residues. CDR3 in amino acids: CASSLRDNTEAFF. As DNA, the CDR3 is TGTGCCAGCAGCCTCAGGGATAACACTGAAGCTTTCTTT.

In DNA, the CDR3 is TGTGCCAGCAGGGACCTTAAGGGGGTGGGCTATGGCTACACCTTC. Amino acid sequence: CASRDLKGVGYGYTF. V and J are TRBV28 and TRBJ1-2, with D perhaps TRBD1 (6 bases). Trimming left V 6 bases short and J 4 bases short, with 18 bases between. The CDR3 runs to 15 residues. From germline, CDR1 is MDHEN and CDR2 SYDVKM.

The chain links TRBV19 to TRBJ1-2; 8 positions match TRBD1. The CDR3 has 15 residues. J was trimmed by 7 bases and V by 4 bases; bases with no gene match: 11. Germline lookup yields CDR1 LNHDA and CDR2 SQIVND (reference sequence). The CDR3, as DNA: TGTGCCAGTAGTACCCGAAGGACAGGGCAGTCTGGCTACACCTTC. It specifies CASSTRRTGQSGYTF.

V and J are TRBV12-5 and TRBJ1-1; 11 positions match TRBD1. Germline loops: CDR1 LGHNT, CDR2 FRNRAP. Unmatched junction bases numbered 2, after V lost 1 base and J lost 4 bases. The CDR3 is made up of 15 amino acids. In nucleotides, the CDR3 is TGTGCTAGTGGTTTGGCAGGGACAGGGGGCACTGAAGCTTTCTTT. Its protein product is CASGLAGTGGTEAFF. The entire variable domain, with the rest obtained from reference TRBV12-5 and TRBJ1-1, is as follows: DARVTQTPRHKVTEMGQEVTMRCQPILGHNTVFWYRQTMMQGLELLAYFRNRAPLDDSGMPKDRFSAEMPDATLATLKIQPSEPRDSAVYFCASGLAGTGGTEAFFGQGTRLTVV.

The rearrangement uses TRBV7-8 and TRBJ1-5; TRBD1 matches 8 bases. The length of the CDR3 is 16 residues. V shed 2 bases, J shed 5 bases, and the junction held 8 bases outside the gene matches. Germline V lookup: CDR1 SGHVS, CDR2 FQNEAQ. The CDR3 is CASSLTGTGQYQPQHF. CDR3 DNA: TGTGCCAGCAGCTTAACTGGGACAGGTCAATATCAGCCCCAGCATTTT.

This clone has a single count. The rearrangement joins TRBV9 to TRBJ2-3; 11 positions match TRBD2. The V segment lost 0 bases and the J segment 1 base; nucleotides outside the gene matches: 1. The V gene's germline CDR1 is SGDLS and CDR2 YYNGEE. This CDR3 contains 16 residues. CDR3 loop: CASSVVLAGGTDTQYF. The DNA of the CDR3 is TGTGCCAGCAGCGTAGTACTAGCGGGGGGCACAGATACGCAGTATTTT.

The CDR3 here is CASSLDSYNSPLHF. In DNA form, the CDR3 reads TGTGCCAGCAGCTTAGACAGTTATAATTCACCCCTCCACTTT. The rearrangement uses TRBV7-9 and TRBJ1-6, with unresolved D. Germline loops: CDR1 SEHNR, CDR2 FQNEAQ (reference sequence). Deletions cut 1 base from V and 4 bases from J, with 5 bases between. The CDR3 length is 14 residues.

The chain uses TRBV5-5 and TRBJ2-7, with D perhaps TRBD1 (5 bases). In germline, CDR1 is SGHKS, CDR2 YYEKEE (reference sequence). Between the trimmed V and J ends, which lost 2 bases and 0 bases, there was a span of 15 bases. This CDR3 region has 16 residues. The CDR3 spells CASSFLPGQSSYEQYV. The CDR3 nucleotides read TGTGCCAGCAGCTTCCTCCCAGGGCAGAGCTCCTACGAGCAGTACGTC.

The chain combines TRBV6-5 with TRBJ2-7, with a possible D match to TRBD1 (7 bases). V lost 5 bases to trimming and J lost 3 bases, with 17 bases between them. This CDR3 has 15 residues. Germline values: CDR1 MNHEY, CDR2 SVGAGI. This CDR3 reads CASSTKSGGIYEQYF. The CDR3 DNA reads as TGTGCCAGCAGTACTAAATCAGGGGGGATCTACGAGCAGTACTTC.

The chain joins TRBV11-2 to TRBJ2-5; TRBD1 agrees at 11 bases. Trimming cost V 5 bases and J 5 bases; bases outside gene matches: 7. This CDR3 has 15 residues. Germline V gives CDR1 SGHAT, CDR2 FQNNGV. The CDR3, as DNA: TGTGCCAGCAGCCTTGGACAGGGGGCTAGGGAGACCCAGTACTTC. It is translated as CASSLGQGARETQYF.

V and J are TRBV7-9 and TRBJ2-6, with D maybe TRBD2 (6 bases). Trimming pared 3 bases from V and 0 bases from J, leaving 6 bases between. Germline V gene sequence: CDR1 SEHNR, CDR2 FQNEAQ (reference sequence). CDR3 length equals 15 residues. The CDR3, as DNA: TGTGCCAGCAGCTTCGGGAGCTCTGGGGCCAACGTCCTGACTTTC. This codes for CASSFGSSGANVLTF.

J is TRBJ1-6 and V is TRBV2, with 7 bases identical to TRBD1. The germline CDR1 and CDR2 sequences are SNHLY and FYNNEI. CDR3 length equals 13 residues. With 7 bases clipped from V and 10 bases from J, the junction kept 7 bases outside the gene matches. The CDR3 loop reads CASKQGEESPLHF. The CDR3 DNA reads TGTGCCAGCAAGCAGGGGGAAGAGTCACCCCTCCACTTT.

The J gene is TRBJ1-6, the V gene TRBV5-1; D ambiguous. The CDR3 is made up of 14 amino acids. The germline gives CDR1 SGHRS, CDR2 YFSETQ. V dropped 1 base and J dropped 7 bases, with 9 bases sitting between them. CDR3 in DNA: TGCGCCAGCAGCTTGAATTCGGAGAATTCACCCCTCCACTTT. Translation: CASSLNSENSPLHF.

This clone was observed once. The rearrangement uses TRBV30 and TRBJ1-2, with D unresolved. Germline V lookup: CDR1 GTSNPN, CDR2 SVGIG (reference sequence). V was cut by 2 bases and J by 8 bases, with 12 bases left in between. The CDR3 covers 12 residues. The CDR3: CAWSIGVRGYTF. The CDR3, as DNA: TGTGCCTGGAGTATCGGGGTCCGGGGCTACACCTTC. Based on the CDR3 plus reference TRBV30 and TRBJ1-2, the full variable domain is SQTIHQWPATLVQPVGSPLSLECTVEGTSNPNLYWYRQAAGRGLQLLFYSVGIGQISSEVPQNLSASRPQDRQFILSSKKLLLSDSGFYLCAWSIGVRGYTFGSGTRLTVV.

In DNA, the CDR3 is TGTGCCAGCAGCTTAGCAGCTTTTATCACCGGGGAGCTGTTTTTT. Protein sequence: CASSLAAFITGELFF. The genes are TRBV7-9 and TRBJ2-2, with D uncertain. The CDR3 spans 15 residues. CDR1 is SEHNR, CDR2 FQNEAQ, per germline (reference sequence). The V end lost 0 bases, the J end lost 4 bases, and 9 bases lay between the germline ends.

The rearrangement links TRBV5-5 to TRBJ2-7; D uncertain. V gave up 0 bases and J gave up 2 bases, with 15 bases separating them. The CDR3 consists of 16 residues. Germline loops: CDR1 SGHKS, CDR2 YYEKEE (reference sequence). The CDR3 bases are TGTGCCAGCAGCTTGGTGGGCAGTTTGTTGACCTACGAGCAGTACGTC. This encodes CASSLVGSLLTYEQYV.